These T cell receptor beta chains were read from a single sample in a study of blood T cell repertoires in COVID-19. Using immunoSEQ multiplex PCR, the repertoire was profiled, and TCRdb retains in-frame clones only, with some absent. The data hold 50,000 to 65,000 clones, with about 88% observed a single time. The sequenced material came from peripheral blood. The receptor set was obtained from a man in his sixties with active COVID-19. CDR3s include the opening cysteine and the closing phenylalanine or tryptophan. Each record gives: D gene, J gene, clone size, V gene, CDR3 protein, CDR3 DNA. A D gene is named only where the DNA matches it firmly. The size field is filled for only some rows; it gives once, few, many or a size class.

D: TRBD2; J: TRBJ2-1; size: NA; V: TRBV28; CDR3: CASSLISGRLGSNEQFF; DNA: TGTGCCAGCAGTTTGATTAGCGGGAGGCTGGGCTCCAATGAGCAGTTCTTC
D: TRBD2; J: TRBJ2-4; size: NA; V: TRBV6-5; CDR3: CASSPTGLAAIQYF; DNA: TGTGCCAGCAGTCCCACTGGACTAGCGGCGATTCAGTACTTC
D: NA; J: TRBJ2-1; size: NA; V: TRBV7-7; CDR3: CASSLTLAGEQFF; DNA: TGTGCCAGCAGCTTAACTTTAGCCGGGGAGCAGTTCTTC
D: NA; J: TRBJ1-2; size: NA; V: TRBV14; CDR3: CASKRGWYGYTF; DNA: TGTGCCAGCAAAAGGGGTTGGTATGGCTACACCTTC
D: NA; J: TRBJ2-6; size: NA; V: TRBV28; CDR3: CASSSRPGANVLTF; DNA: TGTGCCAGCAGTTCCAGGCCTGGGGCCAACGTCCTGACTTTC
D: NA; J: TRBJ1-3; size: NA; V: TRBV18; CDR3: CASSPSSSGMGNTIYF; DNA: TGTGCCAGCTCACCATCGTCCTCCGGGATGGGAAACACCATATATTTT
D: NA; J: TRBJ1-1; size: once; V: TRBV20-1; CDR3: CSASSSGGKNTEAFF; DNA: TGCAGTGCTAGTTCTTCGGGGGGGAAGAACACTGAAGCTTTCTTT
D: NA; J: TRBJ2-1; size: NA; V: TRBV7-9; CDR3: CASSPLVSATGDNEQFF; DNA: TGTGCCAGCAGCCCCCTCGTTTCCGCGACAGGAGACAATGAGCAGTTCTTC
D: TRBD1; J: TRBJ1-1; size: NA; V: TRBV6-2/TRBV6-3; CDR3: CASSWTGNTEAFF; DNA: TGTGCCAGCAGCTGGACAGGGAACACTGAAGCTTTCTTT
D: NA; J: TRBJ2-1; size: once; V: TRBV5-1; CDR3: CASSPTSKSYNEQFF; DNA: TGCGCCAGCAGCCCCACTAGCAAATCCTACAATGAGCAGTTCTTC
D: TRBD2; J: TRBJ2-7; size: NA; V: TRBV5-1; CDR3: CASSLLAGGSYEQYF; DNA: TGCGCCAGCAGCCTGCTAGCGGGAGGCTCCTACGAGCAGTACTTC
D: NA; J: TRBJ2-3; size: NA; V: TRBV10-3; CDR3: CAISESGGTPTDTQYF; DNA: TGTGCCATCAGTGAGTCAGGCGGGACGCCCACAGATACGCAGTATTTT
D: TRBD1; J: TRBJ1-4; size: NA; V: TRBV9; CDR3: CASSNRQGQEKLFF; DNA: TGTGCCAGCAGCAACCGACAGGGTCAAGAAAAACTGTTTTTT
D: NA; J: TRBJ2-1; size: NA; V: TRBV4-3; CDR3: CASSQGGGVNWDEQFF; DNA: TGCGCCAGCAGCCAGGGAGGCGGGGTCAACTGGGATGAGCAGTTCTTC
D: TRBD1; J: TRBJ2-5; size: NA; V: TRBV2; CDR3: CASRGQPGETQYF; DNA: TGTGCCAGCAGGGGACAGCCAGGGGAGACCCAGTACTTC
D: TRBD1; J: TRBJ1-5; size: NA; V: TRBV7-9; CDR3: CASSRFGTGGDQPQHF; DNA: TGTGCCAGCAGCCGCTTTGGGACAGGGGGCGATCAGCCCCAGCATTTT
D: TRBD2; J: TRBJ2-3; size: NA; V: TRBV4-3; CDR3: CASSQEMAGEGTDTQYF; DNA: TGCGCCAGCAGCCAAGAAATGGCGGGAGAGGGCACAGATACGCAGTATTTT
D: NA; J: TRBJ2-2; size: NA; V: TRBV4-2; CDR3: CASSQDGARAAGELFF; DNA: TGTGCCAGCAGCCAAGATGGGGCCAGGGCTGCCGGGGAGCTGTTTTTT
D: NA; J: TRBJ1-5; size: NA; V: TRBV15; CDR3: CATSRDKGYNQPQHF; DNA: TGTGCCACCAGCAGAGATAAGGGGTATAATCAGCCCCAGCATTTT
D: NA; J: TRBJ2-1; size: NA; V: TRBV4-2; CDR3: CASSQERANSYNEQFF; DNA: TGTGCCAGCAGCCAAGAGCGGGCCAACTCCTACAATGAGCAGTTCTTC
D: NA; J: TRBJ1-1; size: NA; V: TRBV5-1; CDR3: CASSWGERGNTEAFF; DNA: TGCGCCAGCAGCTGGGGCGAACGAGGGAACACTGAAGCTTTCTTT
D: TRBD2; J: TRBJ2-7; size: NA; V: TRBV25-1; CDR3: CASSVAGNYEQYF; DNA: TGTGCCAGCAGTGTAGCGGGGAACTACGAGCAGTACTTC
D: NA; J: TRBJ1-2; size: NA; V: TRBV7-3; CDR3: CASSRGGARDYGYTF; DNA: TGTGCCAGCAGCCGAGGGGGGGCTCGGGACTATGGCTACACCTTC
D: NA; J: TRBJ2-3; size: NA; V: TRBV7-2; CDR3: CASSLGRGLPDTQYF; DNA: TGTGCCAGCAGCTTAGGACGGGGTTTGCCAGATACGCAGTATTTT